This T cell receptor beta chain was found in a study of T cell changes during pregnancy in multiple sclerosis. V lost 6 bases and J 0 bases, leaving 18 bases between the germline ends. CDR1 SEHNR and CDR2 FQNEAQ come from the germline V gene (reference sequence). The CDR3 is 16 amino acids. Sequencing was performed with immunoSEQ multiplex PCR; in TCRdb, only in-frame clones are kept and a portion is missing. The table shows tens of thousands of clones, with more than 85% occurring only once. This clonotype originated in a female donor in good health, enrolled as a control in a pregnancy study. The gene calls are TRBV7-9 and TRBJ2-7, with D possibly being TRBD2 (5 bases). The sequencing here drew on CD4+ T cells from peripheral blood mononuclear cells, taken in the second trimester of pregnancy. CDR3 amino acids: CASSGAPGRSSYEQYF. Here the CDR3 DNA reads TGTGCCAGCAGTGGCGCTCCGGGAAGAAGCTCCTACGAGCAGTACTTC.